Listed here are 13 T cell receptor beta chains from one sample, sequenced in a study of OX40 agonist ivuxolimab in advanced cancers. The repertoire was sequenced with immunoSEQ multiplex PCR; TCRdb's copy has only in-frame clones and lacks some. This repertoire shows tens of thousands of clones, about 82% found once; its top ten account for approximately 1%. Sequenced here: CD4+ or CD8+ T cells sorted from blood, sampled in a trial of the OX40 agonist ivuxolimab. The source of these receptors is an adult with an advanced solid tumor such as melanoma, head and neck, liver or kidney cancer.

This clone was recorded once. The chain joins TRBV11-1 to TRBJ1-1; D remains ambiguous. Germline assignment: CDR1 SGHAT and CDR2 FQDESV (reference sequence). Trimming left V 2 bases short and J 1 base short, with 14 bases between. The CDR3 has 16 amino acids. The CDR3 loop is CASSLFRGRPNTEAFF. Written as DNA, the CDR3 is TGTGCCAGCAGCTTATTTCGCGGCAGGCCGAACACTGAAGCTTTCTTT. The full variable domain, its missing parts supplied by reference TRBV11-1 and TRBJ1-1, is EAEVAQSPRYKITEKSQAVAFWCDPISGHATLYWYRQILGQGPELLVQFQDESVVDDSQLPKDRFSAERLKGVDSTLKIQPAELGDSAMYLCASSLFRGRPNTEAFFGQGTRLTVV.

This clone has more than one count but fewer than ten. The chain links TRBV5-1 to TRBJ2-2, with D perhaps TRBD1 or TRBD2 (6 bases each). The V end was cut by 0 bases, the J end by 4 bases, with 13 bases between. The V gene's germline CDR1 is SGHRS and CDR2 YFSETQ. The CDR3 loop spans 16 amino acids. The CDR3 loop is CASSLGLGGGTGELFF. The CDR3 nucleotides read TGCGCCAGCAGCTTGGGCCTCGGAGGGGGCACCGGGGAGCTGTTTTTT.

The chain uses TRBV27 and TRBJ1-4; perhaps TRBD1 as D (6 bases). The germline gives CDR1 MNHEY, CDR2 SMNVEV (reference sequence). Trimming pared 6 bases from V and 4 bases from J, leaving 21 bases between. The CDR3 is 17 amino acids. CDR3 residues: CASRADFGGPGNEKLFF. For the CDR3, the DNA is TGTGCCAGCAGGGCGGACTTTGGGGGCCCGGGTAATGAAAAACTGTTTTTT.

This chain uses TRBV19 with TRBJ1-6; no firm D call. Trimming stripped 5 bases from V and 14 bases from J, with 13 bases between. Germline CDR1 reads LNHDA; CDR2 reads SQIVND (reference sequence). The CDR3 spans 12 residues. CDR3 sequence: CASSAQGRALHF. The CDR3 nucleotides read TGTGCCAGTAGTGCTCAAGGCCGAGCCCTCCACTTT.

The chain has TRBV5-4 and TRBJ2-7; 8 positions agree with TRBD1. This CDR3 region has 13 residues. The V segment lost 10 bases and the J segment 2 bases; nucleotides outside the gene matches: 8. Germline CDR1 SGHNT, CDR2 YYREEE (reference sequence). CDR3 region: CAGSRGLAYEQYF. Here the CDR3 DNA reads TGTGCCGGAAGCAGGGGGCTTGCCTACGAGCAGTACTTC.

The genes are TRBV5-4 and TRBJ2-2; no definite D call. The CDR3 is 14 residues long. CDR1 SGHNT and CDR2 YYREEE come from the germline V gene (reference sequence). V was shortened by 0 bases and J by 4 bases, with 7 bases between the two germline ends. In DNA form, the CDR3 reads TGTGCCAGCAGCTTGGCCCTAAGCACCGGGGAGCTGTTTTTT. It specifies CASSLALSTGELFF.

V is TRBV6-5 and J is TRBJ1-5, with D hard to call. V gave up 2 bases and J gave up 7 bases, with 9 bases separating them. This CDR3 contains 13 residues. The germline V gene has CDR1 MNHEY and CDR2 SVGAGI. CDR3 region: CASSYRTGQPQHF. DNA of the CDR3: TGTGCCAGCAGTTACAGGACGGGACAGCCCCAGCATTTT.

CDR3 coding DNA: TGTGCCATCAGCCTACAGGGCTACGAGCAGTACTTC. It codes for CAISLQGYEQYF. The rearrangement joins TRBV10-3 to TRBJ2-7, with D perhaps TRBD1 (6 bases). The germline gives CDR1 ENHRY, CDR2 SYGVKD. Trimming took 6 bases from V and 3 from J, leaving 9 bases between them. CDR3 length: 12 amino acids.

V usage is TRBV25-1 and J usage is TRBJ1-4; 9 nucleotides agree with TRBD1. Per germline, CDR1 MGHDK and CDR2 SYGVNS. This CDR3 has 14 amino acids. Unmatched junction bases numbered 10, after V lost 6 bases and J lost 11 bases. Here the CDR3 DNA reads TGTGCCAGCAGCCACCGGGGACAGGGTGGGAAACTGTTTTTT. It translates to CASSHRGQGGKLFF. The whole variable domain, filled in from reference TRBV25-1 and TRBJ1-4, reads EADIYQTPRYLVIGTGKKITLECSQTMGHDKMYWYQQDPGMELHLIHYSYGVNSTEKGDLSSESTVSRIRTEHFPLTLESARPSHTSQYLCASSHRGQGGKLFFGSGTQLSVL.

The gene calls are TRBV5-1 and TRBJ1-5, with 10 nucleotides matching TRBD1. Per germline, CDR1 SGHRS and CDR2 YFSETQ. V shed 0 bases and J 5 bases; nucleotides not matched to a gene: 2. The CDR3 is made up of 15 amino acids. The CDR3 protein is CASSLGDRGDQPQHF. The CDR3 coding sequence is TGCGCCAGCAGCTTGGGGGACAGGGGCGATCAGCCCCAGCATTTT.

V gene TRBV11-2 combines with J gene TRBJ2-5; tentatively, D is TRBD2 (5 bases). Trimming shortened V by 0 bases and J by 3 bases, and 17 bases separated the two germline ends. Per the germline V gene, CDR1 is SGHAT and CDR2 is FQNNGV. CDR3 size: 17 residues. The CDR3 sequence is CASSLDYSGIGEETQYF. In DNA form, the CDR3 reads TGTGCCAGCAGCTTAGATTATTCGGGAATTGGGGAAGAGACCCAGTACTTC.

The rearrangement uses TRBV7-8 and TRBJ2-2; D perhaps matches TRBD2 (7 bases). Trimming stripped 5 bases from V and 9 bases from J, with 25 bases between. This CDR3 has 17 amino acids. Looked up from germline, CDR1 is SGHVS and CDR2 is FQNEAQ. This chain's CDR3 is CASSPRPGGRDGRELFF. The CDR3 nucleotides are TGTGCCAGCAGCCCACGTCCGGGGGGCAGGGACGGCCGGGAGCTGTTTTTT.

The chain couples TRBV5-1 to TRBJ1-3; 12 bases map to TRBD1. Looked up from germline, CDR1 is SGHRS and CDR2 is YFSETQ. This CDR3 is 19 amino acids long. The trim removed 4 bases at V and 4 bases at J, leaving 15 bases unmatched. CDR3 in amino acids: CASSPSTPGTGGGGNTIYF. In DNA, the CDR3 is TGCGCCAGCAGCCCGAGTACCCCCGGGACAGGGGGCGGAGGAAACACCATATATTTT.